This T cell receptor beta chain was profiled in a study of identical twins. Template switching added a universal primer site, and cDNA bore unique molecular identifiers. Via MiXCR, TCRdb re-called the 5' RACE reads, giving one row per CDR3 protein. The sample consists of around 280,000 distinct CDR3 sequences, about 8.3% of them appearing once. With V trimmed by 1 base and J by 8 bases, 7 bases remained unmatched. Germline-derived CDR1 and CDR2 are SGHDN and FVKESK. This CDR3 is 14 amino acids long. Study results and caveats: Monozygotic twin pairs showed more out-of-frame TCR alpha sharing than models estimated.

Worth noting for this clonotype: What it binds is unknown.

The sample was also reused in another study, on yellow fever vaccine responses in identical twins.

The receptor's source is a woman under 30 in good health. Material: memory (CD45RO+) T cells sorted from blood. The rearrangement uses TRBV14 and TRBJ1-2; 7 bases map to TRBD1. The CDR3 nucleotides read TGTGCCAGCAGCCAAGTCCGCCAGGGGGGCGGCTACACCTTC. Its translation: CASSQVRQGGGYTF.